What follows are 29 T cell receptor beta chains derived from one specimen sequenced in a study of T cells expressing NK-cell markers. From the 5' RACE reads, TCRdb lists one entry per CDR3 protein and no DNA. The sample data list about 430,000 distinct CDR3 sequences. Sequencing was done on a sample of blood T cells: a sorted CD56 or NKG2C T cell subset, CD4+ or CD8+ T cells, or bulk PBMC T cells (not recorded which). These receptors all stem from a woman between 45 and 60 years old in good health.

The CDR3: CATSRDGGGRADTDTQYF. V and J are TRBV15 and TRBJ2-3; TCRdb indicates TRBD2, and absent DNA this call remains unverified. The CDR3 is 18 residues long. Germline assignment: CDR1 LNHNV and CDR2 YYDKDF (reference sequence).

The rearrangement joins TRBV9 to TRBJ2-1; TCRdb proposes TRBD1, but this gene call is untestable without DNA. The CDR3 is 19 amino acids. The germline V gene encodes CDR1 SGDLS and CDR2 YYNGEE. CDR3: CASSVAVSPPLGPMGEQFF.

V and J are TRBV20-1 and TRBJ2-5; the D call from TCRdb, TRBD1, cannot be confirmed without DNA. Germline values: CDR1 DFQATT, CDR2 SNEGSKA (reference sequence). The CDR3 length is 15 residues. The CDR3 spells CSARGPGRVGETQYF.

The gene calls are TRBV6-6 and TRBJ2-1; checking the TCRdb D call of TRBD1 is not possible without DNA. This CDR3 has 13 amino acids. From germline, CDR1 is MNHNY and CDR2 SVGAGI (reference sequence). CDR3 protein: CASGKQGSYEQFF.

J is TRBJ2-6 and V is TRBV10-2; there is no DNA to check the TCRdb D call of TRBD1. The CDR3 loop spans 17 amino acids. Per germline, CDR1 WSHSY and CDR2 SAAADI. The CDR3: CASSESVPGSGANVLTF.

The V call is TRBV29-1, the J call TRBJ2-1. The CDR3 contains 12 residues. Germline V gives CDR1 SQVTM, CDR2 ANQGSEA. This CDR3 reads CSVYHGLYEQFF.

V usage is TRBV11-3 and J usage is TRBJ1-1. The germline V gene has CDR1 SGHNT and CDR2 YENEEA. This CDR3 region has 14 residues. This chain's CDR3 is CASSGLRDFAEAFF.

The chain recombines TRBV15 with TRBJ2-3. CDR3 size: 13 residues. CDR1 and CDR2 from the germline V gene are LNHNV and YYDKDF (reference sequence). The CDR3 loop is CATSRGPTDTQYF.

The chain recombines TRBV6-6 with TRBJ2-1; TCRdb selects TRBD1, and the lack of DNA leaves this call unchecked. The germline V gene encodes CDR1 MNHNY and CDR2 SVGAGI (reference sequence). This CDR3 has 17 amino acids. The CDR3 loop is CASSSPDGTESYNEQFF.

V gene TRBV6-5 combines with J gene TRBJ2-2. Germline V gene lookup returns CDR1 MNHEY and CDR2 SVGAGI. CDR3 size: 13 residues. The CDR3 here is CASNVDEDGELFF.

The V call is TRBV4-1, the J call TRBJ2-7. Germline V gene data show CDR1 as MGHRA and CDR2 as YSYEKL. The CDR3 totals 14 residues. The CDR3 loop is CASSQVGRTYEQYF.

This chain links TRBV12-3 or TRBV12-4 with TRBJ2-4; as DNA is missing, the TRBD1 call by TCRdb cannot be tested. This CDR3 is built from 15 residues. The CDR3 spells CASSLLGGRGNIQYF.

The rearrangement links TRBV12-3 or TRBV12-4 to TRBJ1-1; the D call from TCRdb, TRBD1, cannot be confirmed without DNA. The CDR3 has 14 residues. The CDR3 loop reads CASSQTGTGTEAFF.

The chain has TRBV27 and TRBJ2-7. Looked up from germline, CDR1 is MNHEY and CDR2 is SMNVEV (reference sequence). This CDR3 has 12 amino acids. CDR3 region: CASSKDSYEQYF.

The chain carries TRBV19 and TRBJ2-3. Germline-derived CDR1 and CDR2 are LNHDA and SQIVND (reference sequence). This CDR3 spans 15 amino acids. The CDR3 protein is CASSRLAQSTDTQYF.

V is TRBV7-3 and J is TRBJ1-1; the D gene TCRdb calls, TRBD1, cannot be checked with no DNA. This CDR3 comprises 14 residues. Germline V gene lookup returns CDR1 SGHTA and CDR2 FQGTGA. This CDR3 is CASSMTGKGTEAFF.

The CDR3 region is CASSPGRLNPGELFF. The chain has TRBV12-3 or TRBV12-4 and TRBJ2-2; TCRdb names TRBD1, which stays unverified in the absence of DNA. The CDR3 extends over 15 amino acids.

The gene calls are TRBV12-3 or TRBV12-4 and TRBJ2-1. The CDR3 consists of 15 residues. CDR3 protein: CASSLAGGAQHEQFF.

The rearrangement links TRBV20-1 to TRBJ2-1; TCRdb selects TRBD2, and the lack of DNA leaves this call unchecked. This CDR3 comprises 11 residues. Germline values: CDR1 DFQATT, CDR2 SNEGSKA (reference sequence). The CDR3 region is CSARIGEKQFF.

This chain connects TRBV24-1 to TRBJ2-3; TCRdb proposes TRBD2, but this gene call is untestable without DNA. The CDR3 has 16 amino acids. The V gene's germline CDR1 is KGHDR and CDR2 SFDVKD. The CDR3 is CATSDLVAGEIDTQYF.

CDR3 protein: CASSLLPGQSYEQYF. This chain joins TRBV12-3 or TRBV12-4 and TRBJ2-7; the TCRdb call, TRBD1, lacks DNA for checking. CDR3 length equals 15 residues.

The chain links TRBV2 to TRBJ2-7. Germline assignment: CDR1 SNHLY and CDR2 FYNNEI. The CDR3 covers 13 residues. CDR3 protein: CASIGSLTYEQYF. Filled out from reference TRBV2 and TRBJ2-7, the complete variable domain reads EPEVTQTPSHQVTQMGQEVILRCVPISNHLYFYWYRQILGQKVEFLVSFYNNEISEKSEIFDDQFSVERPDGSNFTLKIRSTKLEDSAMYFCASIGSLTYEQYFGPGTRLTVT.

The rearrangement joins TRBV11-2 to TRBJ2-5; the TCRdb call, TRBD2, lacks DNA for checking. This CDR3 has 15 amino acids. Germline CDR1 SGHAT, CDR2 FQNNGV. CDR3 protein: CASSLGGSDGETQYF. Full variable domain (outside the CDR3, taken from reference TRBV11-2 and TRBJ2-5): EAGVAQSPRYKIIEKRQSVAFWCNPISGHATLYWYQQILGQGPKLLIQFQNNGVVDDSQLPKDRFSAERLKGVDSTLKIQPAKLEDSAVYLCASSLGGSDGETQYFGPGTRLLVL.

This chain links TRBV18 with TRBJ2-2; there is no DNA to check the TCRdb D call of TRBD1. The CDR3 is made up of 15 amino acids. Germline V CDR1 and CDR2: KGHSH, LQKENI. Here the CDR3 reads CASSPGQIFTGELFF. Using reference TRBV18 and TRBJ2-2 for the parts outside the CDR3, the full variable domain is NAGVMQNPRHLVRRRGQEARLRCSPMKGHSHVYWYRQLPEEGLKFMVYLQKENIIDESGMPKERFSAEFPKEGPSILRIQQVVRGDSAAYFCASSPGQIFTGELFFGEGSRLTVL.

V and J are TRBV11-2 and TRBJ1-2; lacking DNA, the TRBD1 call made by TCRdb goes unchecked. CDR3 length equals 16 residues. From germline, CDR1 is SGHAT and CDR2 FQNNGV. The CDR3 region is CASSVPGQGEDYGYTF.

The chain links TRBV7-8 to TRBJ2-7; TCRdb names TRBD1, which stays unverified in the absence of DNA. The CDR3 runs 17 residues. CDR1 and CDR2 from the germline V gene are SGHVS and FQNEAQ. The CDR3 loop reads CASSSQGALTRTYEQYF.

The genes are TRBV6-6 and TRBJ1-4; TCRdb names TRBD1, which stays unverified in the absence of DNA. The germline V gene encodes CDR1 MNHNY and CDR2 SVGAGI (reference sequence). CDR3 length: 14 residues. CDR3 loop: CASSYVQGGEKLFF.

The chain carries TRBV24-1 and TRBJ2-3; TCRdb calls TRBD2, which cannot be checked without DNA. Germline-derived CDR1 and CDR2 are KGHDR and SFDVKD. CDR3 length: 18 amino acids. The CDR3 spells CATSDPTIGIGSPDTQYF.

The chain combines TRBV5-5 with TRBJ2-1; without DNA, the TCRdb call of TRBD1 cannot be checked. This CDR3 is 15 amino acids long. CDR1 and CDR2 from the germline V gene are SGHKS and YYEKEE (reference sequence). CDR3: CASSLGGAGYNEQFF.